The present entry profiles one TCR beta chain with its context. Antigen: not known. The assay was immunoSEQ multiplex PCR, and TCRdb's table has in-frame clones only and misses some. The sample lists a few million clones; 90% to 95% were seen once. This sample is part of a study of shared clonotypes between healthy human individuals. General study points: Memory subsets generally showed lower estimated richness than naive subsets. Specimens sampled were limited to blood, with tissue repertoires likely differing. Sharing across four donors was highest in naive CD4 (roughly 5%) and lowest in memory CD8 (roughly 0.4%).

V dropped 5 bases and J dropped 14 bases, with 22 bases sitting between them. The CDR3 spans 15 residues. The germline CDR1 and CDR2 sequences are LNHDA and SQIVND (reference sequence). The clonotype was recovered from a man aged 18-30 years in good health. Specimen: naive CD4+ T cells sorted from blood. The subset denotes: CD45RA+ positively selected. The chain links TRBV19 to TRBJ1-6, with D perhaps matching TRBD1 (5 bases). The CDR3 protein is CASSSWRRDRGALHF. The CDR3 region has the DNA TGTGCCAGTAGTTCCTGGCGGCGGGACCGAGGCGCCCTCCACTTT.